This T cell receptor beta chain was documented in a study of blood T cell repertoires in COVID-19. Study-wide context: The origin of the acute and convalescent COVID-19 samples was the United States, Italy and Spain. In each case, the material was cDNA or gDNA derived from T cells, B-cell-depleted T cells, or PBMCs.

V shed 3 bases and J 2 bases; nucleotides not matched to a gene: 2. The length of the CDR3 is 14 residues. Germline CDR1 DFQATT, CDR2 SNEGSKA (reference sequence). A remark on this clone: The same CDR3 can be traced to other DNA sequences in this sample.

Per the original data handling: Estimated nucleated cell counts came from reference gene primer amplification. Only in-frame clones appear in the TCRdb table, and some are missing; sequencing was by immunoSEQ multiplex PCR. That table supplies the V and J calls and clone size; D and trimming were determined from the DNA. The sample shows about 360,000 clones, around 87% of them seen only once. The V and J genes are TRBV20-1 and TRBJ2-1; 9 nucleotides align to TRBD2. The sequence came from a human donor in a cohort sampled during active COVID-19. The sequencing input was peripheral blood. The CDR3 loop is CSASAGGPYNEQFF. Here the CDR3 DNA reads TGCAGTGCTAGTGCGGGGGGGCCCTACAATGAGCAGTTCTTC.